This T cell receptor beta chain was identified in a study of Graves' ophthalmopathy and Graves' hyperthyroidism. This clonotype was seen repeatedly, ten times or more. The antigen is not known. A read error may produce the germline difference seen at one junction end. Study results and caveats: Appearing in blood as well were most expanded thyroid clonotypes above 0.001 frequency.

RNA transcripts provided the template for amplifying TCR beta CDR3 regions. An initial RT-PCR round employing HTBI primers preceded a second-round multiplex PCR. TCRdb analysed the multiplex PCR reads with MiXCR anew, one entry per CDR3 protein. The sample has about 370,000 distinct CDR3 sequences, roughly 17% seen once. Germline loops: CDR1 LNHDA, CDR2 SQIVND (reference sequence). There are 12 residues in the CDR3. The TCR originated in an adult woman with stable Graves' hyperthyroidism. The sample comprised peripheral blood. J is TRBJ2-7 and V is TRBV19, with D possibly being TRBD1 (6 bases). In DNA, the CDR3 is TGTGCCAGTAGTATTCTAGGGCTAGGACAGCCGTTC. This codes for CASSILGLGQPF.